Listed below are T cell receptor beta chains from one sample, sequenced in a study of regulatory T cells in long-lasting Graves disease. MiXCR, applied by TCRdb to the multiplex PCR reads, yields one record per CDR3 protein. Counted here are around 250,000 distinct CDR3 sequences, 15% to 20% occurring once; the ten biggest clones make up less than 15%. These same data were also listed under a study on T cells in Graves' hyperthyroidism and ophthalmopathy.

This specimen consisted of peripheral blood mononuclear cells (PBMCs), obtained at new diagnosis, from a patient treated with antithyroid drugs. The receptors here all came from a woman in her twenties or thirties with Graves disease. The CDR3 runs from the conserved cysteine through the conserved F or W. The D gene is left open where the match is weak. For some rows the clone size is stated as once, few or many, or as a class when expanded; others skip it.

J,size,D,V,CDR3,DNA
TRBJ1-2,many,NA,TRBV6-1,CASSPRGAVGYTF,TGTGCCAGCAGTCCCAGGGGCGCGGTTGGCTACACCTTC
TRBJ1-2,many,NA,TRBV12-3/TRBV12-4,CASSVALDGYTF,TGTGCCAGCAGTGTCGCCCTCGATGGCTACACCTTC
TRBJ2-1,many,TRBD2,TRBV3-1,CASSQVLAREQFF,TGTGCCAGCAGCCAAGTACTAGCGCGGGAGCAGTTCTTC
TRBJ1-1,many,TRBD1,TRBV24-1,CATSDLQGQGFTEAFF,TGTGCCACCAGTGATTTGCAGGGACAGGGATTCACTGAAGCTTTCTTT
TRBJ2-1,many,NA,TRBV5-1,CASSPGTALEQFF,TGCGCCAGCAGCCCCGGGACTGCACTAGAGCAGTTCTTC
TRBJ1-1,many,TRBD1,TRBV7-8,CASSHGTDTEAFF,TGTGCCAGCAGCCACGGGACAGACACTGAAGCTTTCTTT
TRBJ1-2,many,NA,TRBV6-2/TRBV6-3,CASGLAGKTMGYTF,TGTGCCAGTGGCCTGGCAGGAAAAACTATGGGCTACACCTTC
TRBJ1-1,many,TRBD1,TRBV5-5,CASFDRVGTEAFF,TGTGCCAGTTTTGACAGGGTAGGGACTGAAGCTTTCTTT
TRBJ2-1,NA,TRBD2,TRBV9,CASSEGLGDREQFF,TGTGCCAGCAGCGAGGGACTAGGAGACCGTGAGCAGTTCTTC
TRBJ2-1,many,TRBD1,TRBV29-1,CSAGTGLSEQFF,TGCAGCGCAGGGACAGGGCTGAGCGAGCAGTTCTTC
TRBJ2-3,many,TRBD2,TRBV6-1,CASSLGLAGGLSTDTQYF,TGTGCCAGCAGTCTAGGACTAGCGGGGGGCTTAAGCACAGATACGCAGTATTTT
TRBJ1-2,many,TRBD1,TRBV7-2,CASSPQGAPGYGYTF,TGTGCCAGCAGCCCTCAGGGGGCGCCCGGCTATGGCTACACCTTC
TRBJ1-4,many,TRBD1,TRBV6-2/TRBV6-3,CASSADRGDEKLFF,TGTGCCAGCAGCGCGGACAGGGGTGATGAAAAACTGTTTTTT
TRBJ1-2,NA,NA,TRBV7-6,CASSLGETVGAYGYTF,TGTGCCAGCAGCTTGGGGGAGACAGTTGGGGCGTATGGCTACACCTTC
TRBJ1-2,few,NA,TRBV5-5,CASSPFGIAVDYGYTF,TGTGCCAGCAGTCCGTTCGGGATCGCGGTTGACTATGGCTACACCTTC
TRBJ1-2,many,TRBD1,TRBV5-4,CASSFGTASYGYTF,TGTGCCAGCAGCTTTGGGACAGCGTCCTATGGCTACACCTTC
TRBJ1-6,many,NA,TRBV20-1,CSASWQDNSPLHF,TGCAGTGCTAGTTGGCAGGATAATTCACCCCTCCACTTT
TRBJ1-2,few,TRBD1,TRBV14,CASSQNSGGFGYTF,TGTGCCAGCAGCCAAAACTCAGGGGGCTTTGGCTACACCTTC
TRBJ2-7,many,NA,TRBV2,CASNLGGPYEQYF,TGTGCCAGCAATTTGGGGGGTCCCTACGAGCAGTACTTC
TRBJ1-3,many,NA,TRBV6-5,CASSYGWNSGNTIYF,TGTGCCAGCAGTTACGGATGGAACTCTGGAAACACCATATATTTT
TRBJ1-1,many,TRBD1,TRBV5-1,CASSSAGTGATEAFF,TGTGCCAGCAGCTCGGCCGGGACAGGGGCCACTGAAGCTTTCTTT
TRBJ2-3,many,TRBD1,TRBV11-2,CASSSGQVEDTQYF,TGTGCCAGCAGCTCGGGACAGGTGGAAGATACGCAGTATTTT
TRBJ2-2,many,TRBD1,TRBV2,CASSRFRDRESGELFF,TGTGCCAGCAGTCGATTCCGGGACAGGGAGTCCGGGGAGCTGTTTTTT
TRBJ1-5,NA,NA,TRBV28,CASSLWTNNQPQHF,TGTGCCAGCAGTTTATGGACAAACAATCAGCCCCAGCATTTT
TRBJ2-1,many,TRBD2,TRBV12-3/TRBV12-4,CASSSRASGGPDYNEQFF,TGTGCCAGCAGTTCTAGAGCTAGCGGGGGCCCGGATTACAATGAGCAGTTCTTC
TRBJ2-5,many,TRBD1,TRBV7-9,CASSLGTGGSQETQYF,TGTGCCAGCAGCCTTGGGACAGGGGGCTCTCAAGAGACCCAGTACTTC
TRBJ1-1,many,NA,TRBV10-1,CASSESAQGMKAFF,TGCGCCAGCAGTGAGTCCGCCCAGGGGATGAAAGCTTTCTTT
TRBJ1-5,NA,NA,TRBV2,CASRYRVYQPQHF,TGTGCCAGCAGATACAGGGTTTATCAGCCCCAGCATTTT
TRBJ1-5,NA,TRBD1,TRBV6-2/TRBV6-3,CASSYGQGPASQPQHF,TGTGCCAGCAGTTATGGACAGGGCCCGGCCAGTCAGCCCCAGCATTTT
TRBJ2-5,many,NA,TRBV5-1,CASSGSEVETQYF,TGCGCCAGCAGCGGGTCGGAAGTGGAGACCCAGTACTTC
TRBJ2-2,many,NA,TRBV5-1,CASSHWGAGELFF,TGCGCCAGCAGCCATTGGGGTGCCGGGGAGCTGTTTTTT
TRBJ2-2,few,NA,TRBV15,CATSRDLGELFF,TGTGCCACCAGCAGAGATCTTGGGGAGCTGTTTTTT
TRBJ1-1,many,NA,TRBV28,CASSFGGLNTEAFF,TGTGCCAGCAGTTTCGGGGGGCTGAACACTGAAGCTTTCTTT
TRBJ2-3,many,NA,TRBV5-1,CASSPQDPTDTQYF,TGCGCCAGCAGCCCACAGGATCCCACAGATACGCAGTATTTT
TRBJ1-6,NA,NA,TRBV4-1,CASSQDDRPFASPLHF,TGCGCCAGCAGCCAAGATGATCGCCCCTTCGCTTCACCCCTCCACTTT
TRBJ1-1,many,NA,TRBV2,CASSEWPNTEAFF,TGTGCCAGCAGTGAATGGCCGAACACTGAAGCTTTCTTT
TRBJ2-3,many,TRBD2,TRBV28,CASKGAGGDHTQYF,TGTGCCAGCAAAGGAGCGGGGGGAGACCATACGCAGTATTTT
TRBJ2-1,many,TRBD2,TRBV6-1,CATGGDYHVQDEQFF,TGTGCCACCGGGGGGGACTACCATGTCCAGGATGAGCAGTTCTTC
TRBJ1-3,NA,TRBD1,TRBV4-1,CASSQRPGQGGNTIYF,TGCGCCAGCAGCCAACGCCCGGGACAGGGGGGAAACACCATATATTTT
TRBJ1-3,NA,NA,TRBV19,CASSRGAAGNTIYF,TGTGCCAGTTCTCGAGGAGCGGCTGGAAACACCATATATTTT
TRBJ2-7,few,NA,TRBV25-1,CASTLSSYEQYF,TGTGCCAGCACCTTGAGCTCCTACGAGCAGTACTTC
TRBJ1-1,many,TRBD1,TRBV19,CASSIGTGGLGAEAFF,TGTGCCAGTAGTATAGGGACAGGGGGCCTGGGCGCTGAAGCTTTCTTT
TRBJ2-1,many,NA,TRBV18,CASSPAQFSYNEQFF,TGTGCCAGCTCACCAGCCCAGTTTTCCTACAATGAGCAGTTCTTC
TRBJ2-3,many,NA,TRBV3-1,CASSYGSLGTQYF,TGTGCCAGCAGCTACGGCTCCCTGGGTACGCAGTATTTT
TRBJ1-5,few,NA,TRBV10-2,CASSARVGDLSNQPQHF,TGCGCCAGCAGCGCCCGTGTAGGCGACCTTAGCAATCAGCCCCAGCATTTT
TRBJ2-3,many,TRBD2,TRBV5-1,CASSLRGLARTYSTDTQYF,TGTGCCAGCAGCTTGAGGGGACTAGCGAGAACCTATAGCACAGATACGCAGTATTTT
TRBJ1-1,once,TRBD1,TRBV2,CASRETGGYTEAFF,TGTGCCAGCAGAGAGACAGGGGGCTACACTGAAGCTTTCTTT
TRBJ1-5,many,NA,TRBV2,CASSQTGGQPQHF,TGTGCCAGCAGTCAAACAGGAGGACAGCCCCAGCATTTT
TRBJ1-5,many,TRBD1,TRBV20-1,CSATDRRDQPQHF,TGCAGTGCCACGGACAGGCGGGATCAGCCCCAGCATTTT
TRBJ2-1,many,NA,TRBV6-1,CACQQMGDEQFF,TGTGCCTGCCAGCAGATGGGCGATGAGCAGTTCTTC
TRBJ1-2,many,NA,TRBV10-2,CASRGGGHGYTF,TGCGCCAGCAGGGGTGGGGGTCATGGCTACACCTTC
TRBJ2-1,NA,NA,TRBV7-9,CASSLKTAYNEQFF,TGTGCCAGCAGCTTAAAAACAGCTTACAATGAGCAGTTCTTC